This entry concerns a single T cell receptor (beta chain). The antigen it recognizes is unknown. The sample holds no much larger clone one base away, and base qualities are not on file. These data belong to a study of blood T cell repertoires in COVID-19 (dated by TCRdb to the early 2020s). Context from the whole study: Samples covering the acute and convalescent phases of COVID-19 were provided by collaborators in the United States, Italy and Spain. The material from the prospective study consisted of cDNA or gDNA derived from T cells, B-cell-depleted T cells, or PBMCs. Sample metadata almost always included a de-identified subject ID, COVID-19 status, age in years and sex. Deeply sampled blood TCRbeta repertoires from subjects exposed to, actively infected with, or recovered from COVID-19 were included in the dataset. HLA class I and class II types, where available, came from metadata supplied by the sample provider rather than from assay-based typing. Samples were obtained from the ongoing ImmuneRACE study (first 160 participants) and from over 1,000 subjects provided by 6 global collaborators. The repertoires were made available in a free public database intended to serve as a resource for research on the immune response to SARS-CoV-2.

Study-wide conclusions, independent of this receptor: How much clinical and demographic metadata was included differed by source and by participant, and the metadata was provided uncurated.

Collaborating institutions collected whole blood in K2EDTA tubes following their own protocols. Collaborator samples were shipped for TCRbeta analysis as frozen whole blood, isolated PBMCs, or DNA extracted from either sample type. The CDR3 starts with the cysteine, ends with the phenylalanine, and has 15 residues. The kept DNA is CDR3 alone, 45 bases in frame from the first base. V sheds 7 bases and J sheds 1 base, leaving 14 bases between their ends. The germline V gene sets CDR1 to SNHLY and CDR2 to FYNNEI. The immunoSEQ Assay, a bias-controlled multiplex PCR, was used to amplify TCRbeta CDR3 regions from genomic DNA. In the source study's methods: The number of nucleated cells in each sample was estimated from the amplification of reference gene primers within the assay. Sequence reads were collapsed and filtered to measure the absolute abundance of every unique TCRbeta CDR3 rearrangement. Productive Simpson clonality was computed per sample as the square root of Simpson's diversity index over productive rearrangements. The source is immuneACCESS, and TCRdb retained only in-frame sequences with V and J called. Part of the clones is not carried over; for the studies checked, unresolved V genes explain less than half of this, and the remainder is unexplained. Clonal size and the V and J genes are those of that table, whereas D and trimming came from the DNA. The sample table shows roughly 230,000 clones, and about four fifths are seen once. The ten largest clones represent 3% to 4% of the sample.

The chain employs TRBV2 and TRBJ1-3; no D gene is confidently identified. This clonotype was sampled from a woman older than 75 with acute or convalescent COVID-19. Material for sequencing was peripheral blood. CDR3 reads: CASMRVPYSGNTIYF. The sequence in DNA is TGTGCCAGCATGAGGGTCCCTTATTCTGGAAACACCATATATTTT.